This is a list of T cell receptor beta chains from one sample in a study of OX40 agonist ivuxolimab in advanced cancers. TCRdb keeps only in-frame clones here, not all; method: immunoSEQ multiplex PCR. The sample lists around 60,000 clones, about 89% occurring once. The sample was CD4+ or CD8+ T cells sorted from blood, taken in a trial of the OX40 agonist ivuxolimab. The receptors stem from an adult with an advanced solid tumor such as melanoma, head and neck, liver or kidney cancer. CDR3s leave out the opening cysteine and the closing phenylalanine or tryptophan. Each record gives: J gene, clone size, V gene, CDR3 protein. Clone size is not always given. Where it is, it says once, few, many or a class for expanded clones.

J gene: TRBJ2-1
clone size: -
V gene: TRBV5-1
CDR3 protein: ASSLGPGASYNEQF

J gene: TRBJ1-1
clone size: -
V gene: TRBV19
CDR3 protein: ASRAGVGGTEAF

J gene: TRBJ2-5
clone size: once
V gene: TRBV11-2
CDR3 protein: ASSHLATGTETQY

J gene: TRBJ2-1
clone size: -
V gene: TRBV5-8
CDR3 protein: ASSWGPGLAGNNEQF

J gene: TRBJ2-3
clone size: -
V gene: TRBV19
CDR3 protein: ASSIGGGTTDTQY

J gene: TRBJ1-2
clone size: -
V gene: TRBV28
CDR3 protein: ASKEGVNYGYT

J gene: TRBJ2-2
clone size: -
V gene: TRBV19
CDR3 protein: ASSAQLAGVRPGELF

J gene: TRBJ1-1
clone size: -
V gene: TRBV7-2
CDR3 protein: ASSLNIQAAEAF

J gene: TRBJ2-1
clone size: -
V gene: TRBV5-1
CDR3 protein: ASSSPAGGPGYNEQF

J gene: TRBJ1-4
clone size: once
V gene: TRBV4-3
CDR3 protein: ASSLSGGVREKLF

J gene: TRBJ2-5
clone size: once
V gene: TRBV15
CDR3 protein: ATSRDTRTGQETQY

J gene: TRBJ1-5
clone size: -
V gene: TRBV5-5
CDR3 protein: ASSLNFGGNRNQPQH

J gene: TRBJ2-3
clone size: -
V gene: TRBV7-2
CDR3 protein: ASSSLRQITTDTQY

J gene: TRBJ1-6
clone size: -
V gene: TRBV9
CDR3 protein: ASSVGGTHNSPLH

J gene: TRBJ1-2
clone size: -
V gene: TRBV7-9
CDR3 protein: ASSPGTAMGGYT

J gene: TRBJ2-1
clone size: once
V gene: TRBV6-5
CDR3 protein: ASRPGLAVEQF

J gene: TRBJ2-1
clone size: -
V gene: TRBV2
CDR3 protein: ASTFQNEQF

J gene: TRBJ1-2
clone size: few
V gene: TRBV6-5
CDR3 protein: ASRGGALKGYT

J gene: TRBJ2-3
clone size: -
V gene: TRBV30
CDR3 protein: AWTRTGYGDTQY

J gene: TRBJ2-3
clone size: -
V gene: TRBV10-2
CDR3 protein: ASRLTSGRTDTQY

J gene: TRBJ1-3
clone size: -
V gene: TRBV28
CDR3 protein: ASSAWGGNTIY

J gene: TRBJ2-6
clone size: few
V gene: TRBV5-1
CDR3 protein: ASSAYPDPSGANVLT

J gene: TRBJ1-1
clone size: -
V gene: TRBV6-6
CDR3 protein: ASSTPPMQTNTEAF

J gene: TRBJ1-1
clone size: -
V gene: TRBV29-1
CDR3 protein: SVSSGQNVAEAF

J gene: TRBJ2-7
clone size: -
V gene: TRBV6-5
CDR3 protein: ASSYSAGSPYEQY

J gene: TRBJ2-2
clone size: once
V gene: TRBV5-1
CDR3 protein: ASSLQVSDTGELF

J gene: TRBJ1-2
clone size: once
V gene: TRBV5-6
CDR3 protein: ASSLGTAHFGGYT

J gene: TRBJ2-1
clone size: -
V gene: TRBV29-1
CDR3 protein: SVGGGLAGVYNEQF

J gene: TRBJ1-5
clone size: -
V gene: TRBV30
CDR3 protein: AWSGGNQPQH

J gene: TRBJ1-6
clone size: -
V gene: TRBV7-8
CDR3 protein: ASSPGPSYNSPLH

J gene: TRBJ2-1
clone size: -
V gene: TRBV10-3
CDR3 protein: AISESWGNEQF

J gene: TRBJ2-3
clone size: -
V gene: TRBV11-2
CDR3 protein: ASSLISPGGPGVTDTQY

J gene: TRBJ2-3
clone size: once
V gene: TRBV9
CDR3 protein: ASSPGLARATDTQY

J gene: TRBJ2-1
clone size: -
V gene: TRBV4-3
CDR3 protein: ASSQYLGQGDGNEQF

J gene: TRBJ1-1
clone size: -
V gene: TRBV11-2
CDR3 protein: ASSFRGAGATEAF

J gene: TRBJ2-2
clone size: -
V gene: TRBV7-2
CDR3 protein: ASSHVTQLVTGELF

J gene: TRBJ2-7
clone size: -
V gene: TRBV29-1
CDR3 protein: SAQNRVRDEQY

J gene: TRBJ2-5
clone size: -
V gene: TRBV27
CDR3 protein: ASSLMTQETQY

J gene: TRBJ2-1
clone size: -
V gene: TRBV25-1
CDR3 protein: ASGVAGNAYNEQF

J gene: TRBJ1-2
clone size: -
V gene: TRBV5-6
CDR3 protein: ASSPYSIGLGYT

J gene: TRBJ2-7
clone size: -
V gene: TRBV27
CDR3 protein: ASKPGLLSYEQY

J gene: TRBJ2-1
clone size: -
V gene: TRBV5-6
CDR3 protein: ASSLFNLAINNEQF

J gene: TRBJ2-3
clone size: -
V gene: TRBV30
CDR3 protein: AWSGGRHTDTQY

J gene: TRBJ1-1
clone size: few
V gene: TRBV29-1
CDR3 protein: SVDQDMNTEAF

J gene: TRBJ1-5
clone size: -
V gene: TRBV5-1
CDR3 protein: ASSLGHSGDQPQH

J gene: TRBJ1-1
clone size: -
V gene: TRBV18
CDR3 protein: ASSRTGVRTEAF

J gene: TRBJ1-1
clone size: -
V gene: TRBV19
CDR3 protein: ASSMFPGTGTKAF

J gene: TRBJ1-6
clone size: once
V gene: TRBV30
CDR3 protein: AWGQVVLSPLH

J gene: TRBJ2-7
clone size: -
V gene: TRBV30
CDR3 protein: AWSMDRGLEQY

J gene: TRBJ1-6
clone size: -
V gene: TRBV5-6
CDR3 protein: ASSSRTGFGPLH